The 21 T cell receptor beta chains below were found in one sample sequenced in a study of beta chain features in type 1 diabetes. Broader study findings: Shortening that was moderate but significant affected the TCRB CDR3s of Type 1 diabetes patients in all four CD4+ subsets.

Every isolated RNA sample was fully reverse transcribed, so sequencing captured expressed TCRB transcripts. Produced via immunoSEQ multiplex PCR; TCRdb's table is partial and in-frame only. Of 350,000 to 400,000 clones listed, 10% to 15% are singletons. These TCRs' antigens remain unknown. Sequencing used naive CD4+ T cells from blood. These receptors all stem from a woman between 18 and 29 years old with type 1 diabetes.

In its sample, this clone was seen a few times. This chain joins TRBV19 and TRBJ2-1, with TRBD2 matching 10 bases. Germline CDR1 reads LNHDA; CDR2 reads SQIVND (reference sequence). This CDR3 has 17 residues. Unmatched junction bases numbered 9, after V lost 7 bases and J lost 0 bases. CDR3 protein: CASTSRAGGSSYNEQFF. The CDR3 DNA reads as TGTGCCAGTACCTCCCGAGCGGGGGGGAGCTCCTACAATGAGCAGTTCTTC.

This clone has just a few counts. The chain uses TRBV7-2 and TRBJ2-3, with 12 bases lining up with TRBD2. The CDR3 covers 15 residues. Unmatched junction bases numbered 6, after V lost 7 bases and J lost 4 bases. Germline assignment: CDR1 SGHTA and CDR2 FQGNSA. The CDR3 DNA reads TGTGCCAGCACCAGGACTAGCGGGATCCCAGATACGCAGTATTTT. Amino acid sequence: CASTRTSGIPDTQYF.

This clone has more than one count but fewer than ten. This sequence joins TRBV27 and TRBJ1-5, with D possibly TRBD1 on 5 matching bases. The CDR3 runs to 15 residues. CDR1 and CDR2 (germline): MNHEY, SMNVEV (reference sequence). Trimming took off 2 bases at V and 2 bases at J, with 10 bases between the two ends. The DNA of the CDR3 is TGTGCCAGCAGTTTAGACAGCATTCGCAATCAGCCCCAGCATTTT. Protein product: CASSLDSIRNQPQHF.

The chain combines TRBV6-5 with TRBJ1-5, with TRBD1 as a possible D gene (5 bases). Germline CDR1 reads MNHEY; CDR2 reads SVGAGI. V dropped 5 bases and J dropped 7 bases, with 12 bases sitting between them. This CDR3 has 13 amino acids. As DNA, the CDR3 is TGTGCCAGCAGTACATACAGGAACCAGCCCCAGCATTTT. This gives the protein CASSTYRNQPQHF.

The CDR3 DNA follows: TGTGCCAGTAGCGAGGGACTTATGCGTGGCAATGAGCAGTTCTTC. Translating it yields CASSEGLMRGNEQFF. The V and J genes are TRBV19 and TRBJ2-1, with D maybe TRBD2 (6 bases). CDR1 and CDR2 (germline): LNHDA, SQIVND (reference sequence). The CDR3 has 15 amino acids. Trimming took off 6 bases at V and 6 bases at J, with 18 bases between the two ends.

This clone showed up just a few times. The chain employs TRBV19 and TRBJ1-2, with 7 bases that match TRBD1. From germline, CDR1 is LNHDA and CDR2 SQIVND (reference sequence). J gave up 4 bases and V 8 bases, and 4 bases lay outside the gene matches. The length of the CDR3 is 12 residues. The CDR3 DNA is TGTGCCAGTCAGGGGGGTGGCTATGGCTACACCTTC. Translated, it gives CASQGGGYGYTF. The variable domain in full, with the rest retrieved from reference TRBV19 and TRBJ1-2, is DGGITQSPKYLFRKEGQNVTLSCEQNLNHDAMYWYRQDPGQGLRLIYYSQIVNDFQKGDIAEGYSVSREKKESFPLTVTSAQKNPTAFYLCASQGGGYGYTFGSGTRLTVV.

This clone was counted between two and nine times. The V and J genes are TRBV25-1 and TRBJ2-1; D is possibly TRBD2 (6 bases). CDR1 and CDR2 (germline): MGHDK, SYGVNS. This CDR3 is built from 14 residues. The V end was cut by 5 bases, the J end by 3 bases, with 11 bases between. In DNA form, the CDR3 reads TGTGCCAGCAGTCGGCGGGAAGGCTACAATGAGCAGTTCTTC. It is translated as CASSRREGYNEQFF.

This clone has only a few counts. The sample carries other DNA sequences with the same CDR3. The chain employs TRBV18 and TRBJ2-5, with 7 bases lining up with TRBD2. Germline CDR1 is KGHSH and CDR2 is LQKENI. The CDR3 spans 18 residues. V dropped 2 bases and J dropped 5; count of bases not matched to a gene: 17. In DNA, the CDR3 is TGTGCCAGCTCACCATGGCGAGGAAGAGCGGGATCGGGCGAGACCCAGTACTTC. This encodes CASSPWRGRAGSGETQYF. The complete variable domain, with remaining parts taken from reference TRBV18 and TRBJ2-5, reads NAGVMQNPRHLVRRRGQEARLRCSPMKGHSHVYWYRQLPEEGLKFMVYLQKENIIDESGMPKERFSAEFPKEGPSILRIQQVVRGDSAAYFCASSPWRGRAGSGETQYFGPGTRLLVL.

This clone was observed once. The rearrangement joins TRBV5-1 to TRBJ2-6; D is perhaps TRBD1 (6 bases). The CDR3 runs 18 residues. V gave up 4 bases and J gave up 0 bases, with 17 bases separating them. Germline loops: CDR1 SGHRS, CDR2 YFSETQ. As DNA, the CDR3 is TGCGCCAGCAGCCCCGAGACAGGTAAAATCTCTGGGGCCAACGTCCTGACTTTC. It codes for CASSPETGKISGANVLTF.

The chain combines TRBV19 with TRBJ2-5; 8 bases line up with TRBD1. The germline V gene encodes CDR1 LNHDA and CDR2 SQIVND (reference sequence). The CDR3 spans 17 residues. Germline trimming cut 5 bases from V and 5 bases from J; bases unmatched to any gene: 16. The CDR3 region has the DNA TGTGCCAGTAGTGTTCACACCGGACAGGGCCTGGGGGAGACCCAGTACTTC. Its protein is CASSVHTGQGLGETQYF. Using reference TRBV19 and TRBJ2-5 for the parts outside the CDR3, the full variable domain is DGGITQSPKYLFRKEGQNVTLSCEQNLNHDAMYWYRQDPGQGLRLIYYSQIVNDFQKGDIAEGYSVSREKKESFPLTVTSAQKNPTAFYLCASSVHTGQGLGETQYFGPGTRLLVL.

The V call is TRBV7-2, the J call TRBJ1-1; D not certain. The CDR3 is 12 amino acids. Trimming removed 0 bases from V and 8 bases from J, with 7 bases in between. The germline V gene encodes CDR1 SGHTA and CDR2 FQGNSA. The CDR3 DNA sequence: TGTGCCAGCAGCTTAGCATCGCAGGAAGCTTTCTTT. Its protein is CASSLASQEAFF. Variable domain in full (rest from reference TRBV7-2 and TRBJ1-1): GAGVSQSPSNKVTEKGKDVELRCDPISGHTALYWYRQSLGQGLEFLIYFQGNSAPDKSGLPSDRFSAERTGGSVSTLTIQRTQQEDSAVYLCASSLASQEAFFGQGTRLTVV.

The chain has TRBV27 and TRBJ2-7; TRBD2 might be the D (6 bases). Germline CDR1 MNHEY, CDR2 SMNVEV (reference sequence). V was cut by 8 bases and J by 7 bases, with 21 bases left in between. The CDR3 loop spans 14 amino acids. CDR3 coding DNA: TGTGCCAGCGGGAGGATAGGACGGGTTCGGGAGCAGTACTTC. Its translation is CASGRIGRVREQYF.

This clone has just a few counts. V and J are TRBV2 and TRBJ2-1; 8 nucleotides match TRBD2. Germline V gene sequence: CDR1 SNHLY, CDR2 FYNNEI. The V gene end was trimmed by 3 bases and the J gene end by 8 bases; junction bases not matched to a gene: 6. The CDR3 runs 14 residues. DNA of the CDR3: TGTGCCAGCAGTGAGGCGGGGGGCATTGATGAGCAGTTCTTC. Its translation: CASSEAGGIDEQFF.

The rearrangement uses TRBV30 and TRBJ2-7, with TRBD2 matching over 9 bases. The trim removed 2 bases at V and 4 bases at J, leaving 6 bases unmatched. CDR1 and CDR2 (germline): GTSNPN, SVGIG (reference sequence). There are 14 residues in the CDR3. Here the CDR3 reads CAWSRLAGIYEQYF. In nucleotides, the CDR3 is TGTGCCTGGAGTAGGCTAGCGGGAATATACGAGCAGTACTTC.

This chain uses TRBV7-2 with TRBJ2-1; TRBD2 matches at 12 bases. Germline V CDR1 and CDR2: SGHTA, FQGNSA. With 5 bases clipped from V and 7 bases from J, the junction kept 12 bases outside the gene matches. The CDR3 runs 17 residues. The CDR3 bases are TGTGCCAGCAGCACCACTAGCGGGGGGCCCTGGAGGAATGAGCAGTTCTTC. Translating it yields CASSTTSGGPWRNEQFF. Full variable domain (remainder filled in from reference TRBV7-2 and TRBJ2-1): GAGVSQSPSNKVTEKGKDVELRCDPISGHTALYWYRQSLGQGLEFLIYFQGNSAPDKSGLPSDRFSAERTGGSVSTLTIQRTQQEDSAVYLCASSTTSGGPWRNEQFFGPGTRLTVL.

This clone was recorded a few times. The chain couples TRBV7-2 to TRBJ1-4; tentatively, D is TRBD1 (6 bases). The length of the CDR3 is 14 residues. V was cut by 5 bases and J by 5 bases, with 12 bases left in between. The germline gives CDR1 SGHTA, CDR2 FQGNSA. The CDR3 sequence is CASSQTTGNEKLFF. In DNA, the CDR3 is TGTGCCAGCAGCCAAACTACAGGGAATGAAAAACTGTTTTTT.

Details on this clone: This sample includes further DNA sequences coding for the same CDR3. V usage is TRBV18 and J usage is TRBJ2-7; 11 positions agree with TRBD2. Germline V CDR1 and CDR2: KGHSH, LQKENI. The V segment lost 6 bases and the J segment 4 bases; nucleotides outside the gene matches: 5. CDR3 length equals 14 residues. CDR3 amino acids: CASSPGTSGYEQYF. The CDR3 DNA sequence: TGTGCCAGCTCTCCCGGGACTAGCGGTTACGAGCAGTACTTC.

V usage is TRBV2 and J usage is TRBJ1-1; D gene uncertain. The germline V and J ends were trimmed by 7 bases and 0 bases, with 9 bases remaining between them. The CDR3 spans 13 residues. Germline V CDR1 and CDR2: SNHLY, FYNNEI. The CDR3 DNA reads as TGTGCCAGCACGTTGGCCATGAACACTGAAGCTTTCTTT. As protein: CASTLAMNTEAFF.

The chain is built from TRBV21-1 and TRBJ1-5. TRBV21-1 is tagged as a pseudogene. The CDR3 spans 17 residues. In nucleotides, the CDR3 is TGTGCCAGCAGCGAATGCCGGAGCGGGGGTAGCAATCAGCCCCAGCATTTT. Protein: CASSECRSGGSNQPQHF.

The V and J genes are TRBV19 and TRBJ1-2; the D gene is possibly TRBD1 (6 bases). Trimming removed 6 bases from V and 4 bases from J, with 21 bases in between. The germline CDR1 and CDR2 sequences are LNHDA and SQIVND (reference sequence). The CDR3 is 16 amino acids. CDR3 DNA: TGTGCCAGTAGCCCCCAAACATCAGGGGACGGCTATGGCTACACCTTC. Translated: CASSPQTSGDGYGYTF. Using reference TRBV19 and TRBJ1-2 for the parts outside the CDR3, the full variable domain is DGGITQSPKYLFRKEGQNVTLSCEQNLNHDAMYWYRQDPGQGLRLIYYSQIVNDFQKGDIAEGYSVSREKKESFPLTVTSAQKNPTAFYLCASSPQTSGDGYGYTFGSGTRLTVV.

This clone was observed once. The chain joins TRBV6-5 to TRBJ1-1, with TRBD1 matching over 7 bases. Germline V gene lookup returns CDR1 MNHEY and CDR2 SVGAGI. This CDR3 has 15 residues. J gave up 4 bases and V 0 bases, and 5 bases lay outside the gene matches. The CDR3 is CASSYSGQLGTEAFF. CDR3 nucleotides: TGTGCCAGCAGTTACTCGGGACAGCTTGGCACTGAAGCTTTCTTT.